These T cell receptor beta chains were read from a single sample in a study of shared clonotypes between healthy human individuals. The method was immunoSEQ multiplex PCR; TCRdb's version includes in-frame clones alone and lacks a portion of them. The sample has some 2.3 million clones, approximately 95% seen once. The specimen sequenced was naive CD4+ T cells from PBMCs. The receptor source for this set is a man between 18 and 29 years old in good health. Some clones in this sample may be carry-over from other donors' samples. The CDR3 runs from the conserved cysteine through the conserved F or W. D genes are given only for firm matches. Size is stated for part of the rows, as once, few or many counts, or as a class when the clone is expanded.

d_call,cdr3_length,j_call,v_call,clone_size,cdr3_aa,cdr3_nt
.,15,TRBJ1-1,TRBV5-6,.,CASSFRATRNTEAFF,TGTGCCAGCAGCTTTCGGGCAACACGAAACACTGAAGCTTTCTTT
.,16,TRBJ1-3,TRBV5-1,.,CASSDDTYPSGNTIYF,TGCGCCAGCAGCGACGACACCTACCCCTCTGGAAACACCATATATTTT
TRBD1,13,TRBJ2-7,TRBV6-5,.,CASSRQGRYEQYF,TGTGCCAGCAGCCGACAGGGGCGATACGAGCAGTACTTC
.,15,TRBJ1-5,TRBV10-3,.,CAISESGGDNQPQHF,TGTGCCATCAGTGAGTCGGGCGGTGACAATCAGCCCCAGCATTTT
.,12,TRBJ1-2,TRBV7-8,.,CASSLGGYGYTF,TGTGCCAGCAGCTTAGGCGGCTATGGCTACACCTTC
.,16,TRBJ2-1,TRBV5-6,.,CASSLYTGAGHNEQFF,TGTGCCAGCAGCCTGTACACTGGGGCGGGGCACAATGAGCAGTTCTTC
.,12,TRBJ2-3,TRBV15,.,CATSPSTDTQYF,TGTGCCACCAGCCCCAGCACAGATACGCAGTATTTT
.,14,TRBJ2-3,TRBV7-3,.,CASSLPGSTDTQYF,TGTGCCAGCAGCTTGCCGGGTAGCACAGATACGCAGTATTTT
.,15,TRBJ2-7,TRBV5-5,.,CASSLDPSDPTRQYF,TGTGCCAGCAGCTTGGATCCGAGTGACCCTACCAGGCAGTACTTC
.,13,TRBJ2-3,TRBV2,.,CASSRVGPDTQYF,TGTGCCAGCAGTCGCGTAGGCCCCGATACGCAGTATTTT
TRBD1,16,TRBJ1-2,TRBV5-4,.,CASSLDRTGGAEGYTF,TGTGCCAGCAGCTTGGACAGGACAGGGGGCGCGGAAGGCTACACCTTC
.,12,TRBJ2-1,TRBV9,once,CASSRNVVEQFF,TGTGCCAGCAGCCGTAATGTCGTTGAGCAGTTCTTC
TRBD1,13,TRBJ1-4,TRBV4-1,.,CASSRTGAEKLFF,TGCGCCAGCAGCCGGACAGGGGCCGAAAAACTGTTTTTT
.,12,TRBJ2-7,TRBV2,few,CASSDRDYEQYF,TGTGCCAGCAGTGACAGGGACTACGAGCAGTACTTC
TRBD1,13,TRBJ1-2,TRBV5-8,.,CATTTGVNYGYTF,TGTGCCACCACGACAGGGGTTAACTATGGTTACACCTTC
.,14,TRBJ2-5,TRBV6-5,.,CASRPMGVRETQYF,TGTGCCAGCAGGCCCATGGGGGTCCGAGAGACCCAGTACTTC
.,18,TRBJ1-2,TRBV28,.,CASSLTIPIKGEVHGYTF,TGTGCCAGCAGTTTAACTATCCCAATAAAAGGCGAGGTGCATGGCTACACCTTC
.,13,TRBJ1-1,TRBV6-5,few,CASSYPSGSEAFF,TGTGCCAGCAGTTACCCGAGCGGGTCTGAAGCTTTCTTT
TRBD2,15,TRBJ2-7,TRBV11-3,.,CASSLRSSGSHEQYF,TGTGCCAGCAGCTTAAGGTCCAGCGGGAGCCACGAGCAGTACTTC
.,14,TRBJ1-2,TRBV4-1,.,CASSQDRGAYGYTF,TGCGCCAGCAGCCAAGATAGGGGGGCTTACGGCTACACCTTC
.,13,TRBJ2-7,TRBV6-1,.,CASSERGSYEQYF,TGTGCCAGCAGTGAGCGGGGTTCCTACGAGCAGTACTTC
.,14,TRBJ1-2,TRBV12-5,once,CASGMSGSQRGYTF,TGTGCTAGTGGAATGTCCGGGAGCCAGAGAGGCTACACCTTC
.,14,TRBJ2-7,TRBV5-4,.,CASSLLSGSYEQYF,TGTGCCAGCAGCTTGCTATCGGGCTCCTACGAGCAGTACTTC
TRBD1,13,TRBJ1-2,TRBV2,.,CARNRGLRYGYTF,TGTGCCAGAAACAGGGGGCTCAGATATGGCTACACCTTC
TRBD2,15,TRBJ2-4,TRBV11-2,.,CASSLGGGTSNIQYF,TGTGCCAGCAGCTTAGGGGGTGGGACTAGCAACATTCAGTACTTC
TRBD2,16,TRBJ2-1,TRBV15,.,CATSRAWTSANNEQFF,TGTGCCACCAGCAGAGCCTGGACTAGCGCCAACAATGAGCAGTTCTTC
.,14,TRBJ2-3,TRBV25-1,.,CASSDPTGTDTQYF,TGTGCCAGCAGTGACCCGACTGGCACAGATACGCAGTATTTT
.,13,TRBJ2-3,TRBV5-1,.,CASSLSGTDTQYF,TGCGCCAGCAGCTTGTCGGGCACAGATACGCAGTATTTT
TRBD2,21,TRBJ2-1,TRBV9,.,CASSVGLPGLESGGANNEQFF,TGTGCCAGCAGCGTTGGTCTACCGGGACTAGAGAGCGGTGGGGCAAACAATGAGCAGTTCTTC
.,12,TRBJ2-7,TRBV6-6,.,CASSLLWYEQYF,TGTGCCAGCAGTTTACTATGGTACGAGCAGTACTTC
.,14,TRBJ2-7,TRBV28,.,CASSISHSSYEQYF,TGTGCCAGCAGTATATCACACAGTTCCTACGAGCAGTACTTC